These 17 T cell receptor beta chains were all obtained from the same sample, sequenced in a study of beta chain features in type 1 diabetes. Reverse transcribing all isolated RNA meant expressed TCRB transcripts were sequenced. Sequencing was performed with immunoSEQ multiplex PCR; in TCRdb, only in-frame clones are kept and a portion is missing. The data contain 500,000 to 850,000 clones, about 14% of them singletons. Antigens for these TCRs are unknown. Study results and caveats: There was a moderate but significant shortening of TCRB CDR3s in all four CD4+ subsets of Type 1 diabetes patients.

Sequencing used naive CD4+ T cells from blood. The source of these receptors is a man aged 18 to 35 with type 1 diabetes.

This chain joins TRBV6-1 and TRBJ2-2; D uncertain. V shed 6 bases and J shed 4 bases, with 12 bases lying between them. CDR3 length equals 14 residues. Germline CDR1 MNHNS, CDR2 SASEGT. This CDR3 reads CASSLEDGTGELFF. Written as DNA, the CDR3 is TGTGCCAGCAGCCTAGAGGACGGCACCGGGGAGCTGTTTTTT.

The chain employs TRBV28 and TRBJ2-2; D possibly matches TRBD1 or TRBD2 (6 bases each). Deletions cut 3 bases from V and 6 bases from J, with 14 bases between. The CDR3 consists of 15 residues. Germline CDR1 MDHEN, CDR2 SYDVKM. CDR3 amino acids: CASSLGGADPGELFF. Here the CDR3 DNA reads TGTGCCAGCAGTTTGGGGGGCGCAGATCCCGGGGAGCTGTTTTTT.

Only a few counts were recorded for this clone. The chain employs TRBV11-3 and TRBJ2-7; D not resolved. V gave up 5 bases and J gave up 3 bases, with 11 bases separating them. CDR3 length: 13 residues. Germline V lookup: CDR1 SGHNT, CDR2 YENEEA. The CDR3 sequence: CASSPGPRYEQYF. CDR3 bases: TGTGCCAGCAGCCCCGGGCCCCGCTACGAGCAGTACTTC.

The gene calls are TRBV5-4 and TRBJ1-1, with a possible D match to TRBD1 (5 bases). Trimming removed 3 bases at V and 1 base at J, with 10 bases between. The CDR3 is 14 amino acids. Germline CDR1 is SGHNT and CDR2 is YYREEE (reference sequence). The CDR3 nucleotides read TGTGCCAGCAGCTCCGGGACGGAGAACACTGAAGCTTTCTTT. Translated: CASSSGTENTEAFF.

The rearrangement uses TRBV4-1 and TRBJ2-6; TRBD2 aligns across 10 bases. The V gene's germline CDR1 is MGHRA and CDR2 YSYEKL. The CDR3 consists of 19 residues. V shed 5 bases and J 0 bases; nucleotides not matched to a gene: 10. The CDR3 DNA is TGCGCCAGCAGCTACTACAGCGGGAGGGCCAACTCTGGGGCCAACGTCCTGACTTTC. Protein sequence: CASSYYSGRANSGANVLTF.

V usage is TRBV11-2 and J usage is TRBJ1-5, with D maybe TRBD1 (6 bases). This CDR3 has 15 amino acids. V lost 0 bases and J 7 bases, leaving 13 bases between the germline ends. Germline CDR1 SGHAT, CDR2 FQNNGV. Written as DNA, the CDR3 is TGTGCCAGCAGCTTAGATCGGGGGCCGACCCAGCCCCAGCATTTT. Residues: CASSLDRGPTQPQHF.

A few counts support this clone. The rearrangement uses TRBV21-1 and TRBJ2-1; the table's D call of TRBD2 was not tested on the DNA. TRBV21-1 is tagged as a pseudogene. CDR3 length equals 16 residues. For the CDR3, the DNA is TGTGCCAGCAGTTGGCGGAGGGAAAGGTGCGACAATGAGCAGTTCTTC. It encodes CASSWRRERCDNEQFF.

Here the CDR3 DNA reads TGTGCCAGCAGCCCCGGGGCAGGGGTCTATGGCTACACCTTC. Encoded protein: CASSPGAGVYGYTF. The chain has TRBV7-9 and TRBJ1-2; tentative D call: TRBD1 (6 bases). Germline V gene sequence: CDR1 SEHNR, CDR2 FQNEAQ (reference sequence). The CDR3 totals 14 residues. The V gene lost 5 bases and the J gene lost 4 bases, with 14 bases spanning the gap.

This clone appeared a few times. This chain connects TRBV2 to TRBJ2-3; no definite D call. Germline V gives CDR1 SNHLY, CDR2 FYNNEI. This CDR3 comprises 14 residues. V gave up 7 bases and J gave up 0 bases, with 11 bases separating them. The CDR3 loop reads CASIGGLSTDTQYF. In DNA form, the CDR3 reads TGTGCCAGCATAGGCGGCCTAAGCACAGATACGCAGTATTTT.

This clone showed up just a few times. The chain recombines TRBV30 with TRBJ2-2; TRBD1 agrees at 7 bases. Germline lookup yields CDR1 GTSNPN and CDR2 SVGIG (reference sequence). With V trimmed by 8 bases and J by 1 base, 13 bases remained unmatched. The CDR3 contains 16 residues. In DNA, the CDR3 is TGTGCCGGATCCCGGGACAGCCGATGGAACACCGGGGAGCTGTTTTTT. It codes for CAGSRDSRWNTGELFF.

This clone turned up a few times. This chain joins TRBV6-5 and TRBJ2-1; D remains ambiguous. Germline V CDR1 and CDR2: MNHEY, SVGAGI. The CDR3 loop spans 14 amino acids. Trimming removed 4 bases from V and 5 bases from J, with 12 bases in between. The CDR3 loop reads CASSSPFRNNEQFF. For the CDR3, the DNA is TGTGCCAGCAGTTCGCCCTTTCGTAACAATGAGCAGTTCTTC.

This clone has more than one count but fewer than ten. The chain uses TRBV28 and TRBJ2-5; D is possibly TRBD1 (6 bases). The V gene lost 4 bases and the J gene lost 0 bases, with 9 bases spanning the gap. Germline CDR1 reads MDHEN; CDR2 reads SYDVKM. The length of the CDR3 is 14 residues. CDR3 nucleotide sequence: TGTGCCAGCAGTTCCGGGACACACCAAGAGACCCAGTACTTC. Amino acids: CASSSGTHQETQYF.

This clone has more than one count but fewer than ten. The V call is TRBV18, the J call TRBJ1-5, with D maybe TRBD1 (5 bases). V was trimmed by 2 bases and J by 3 bases, leaving 14 bases between them. The CDR3 spans 16 residues. From germline, CDR1 is KGHSH and CDR2 LQKENI. As DNA, the CDR3 is TGTGCCAGCTCACCAAGGGCCGAGGGGCCCAATCAGCCCCAGCATTTT. Protein: CASSPRAEGPNQPQHF.

The chain has TRBV7-2 and TRBJ2-1; no reliable D call. The CDR3 covers 16 residues. V lost 5 bases to trimming and J lost 0 bases, with 14 bases between them. CDR1 and CDR2 (germline): SGHTA, FQGNSA. CDR3 protein: CASSLARSPSYNEQFF. Written as DNA, the CDR3 is TGTGCCAGCAGCCTTGCCAGGTCACCCTCCTACAATGAGCAGTTCTTC.

This clone was recorded a few times. The V call is TRBV18, the J call TRBJ2-3; D may match TRBD1 or TRBD2 (7 bases each). Germline V gene data show CDR1 as KGHSH and CDR2 as LQKENI. The V gene lost 3 bases and the J gene lost 4 bases, with 20 bases spanning the gap. The CDR3 spans 17 residues. The CDR3 sequence: CASSPAGQAGGPDTQYF. CDR3 nucleotide sequence: TGTGCCAGCTCACCCGCAGGACAGGCCGGGGGGCCAGATACGCAGTATTTT.

The chain has TRBV27 and TRBJ1-2; 9 bases fit TRBD1. The CDR3 consists of 14 residues. V was clipped by 5 bases and J by 6 bases; unmatched bases: 7. Germline CDR1 and CDR2: MNHEY and SMNVEV (reference sequence). The CDR3 here is CASSRRQGEDGYTF. In DNA, the CDR3 is TGTGCCAGCAGTCGCAGACAGGGGGAAGATGGCTACACCTTC.

This chain connects TRBV2 to TRBJ1-5; unclear D gene. This CDR3 contains 13 residues. Germline loops: CDR1 SNHLY, CDR2 FYNNEI. V was clipped by 7 bases and J by 0 bases, with 7 bases between them. This CDR3 is CASKDTSNQPQHF. CDR3 nucleotides: TGTGCCAGCAAAGACACTAGCAATCAGCCCCAGCATTTT.